This is a list of T cell receptor beta chains from one sample in a study of OX40 agonist ivuxolimab in advanced cancers. Clones were sequenced by immunoSEQ multiplex PCR, and TCRdb holds only the in-frame ones, with some missing. The sample consists of approximately 60,000 clones, over 75% of them appearing once. Sequenced here: CD4+ or CD8+ T cells sorted from blood, sampled in a trial of the OX40 agonist ivuxolimab. Source of these receptors: an adult with an advanced solid tumor such as melanoma, head and neck, liver or kidney cancer. CDR3s include the opening cysteine and the closing phenylalanine or tryptophan. The D gene is left open where the match is weak. Some rows mark clone size as missing; the rest say once, few, many or name a class of expanded clone.

clone_size	v_call	d_call	j_call	cdr3_nt	cdr3_aa
-	TRBV28	TRBD1	TRBJ1-4	TGTGCCAGCAGTTTAACCGGGACAGGGGGCGTAAATGAAAAACTGTTTTTT	CASSLTGTGGVNEKLFF
-	TRBV7-9	-	TRBJ2-7	TGTGCCAGCAGCTTAGGGACTAATCTGGAGCAGTACTTC	CASSLGTNLEQYF
-	TRBV11-3	-	TRBJ2-3	TGTGCCAGCAGCGCGGACTACACAGATACGCAGTATTTT	CASSADYTDTQYF
-	TRBV4-3	TRBD1	TRBJ2-7	TGCGCCAGCAGCCCCAGTACTTCCGGGACAGAGACCTACGAGCAGTACTTC	CASSPSTSGTETYEQYF
once	TRBV7-9	TRBD1	TRBJ2-1	TGTGCCAGCAGCTCTTCCGGGACAGGGATCAATGAGCAGTTCTTC	CASSSSGTGINEQFF
-	TRBV4-1	TRBD2	TRBJ2-3	TGCGCCAGCAGCCAAGGACTAGCAATCGCAGATACGCAGTATTTT	CASSQGLAIADTQYF
-	TRBV7-6	TRBD2	TRBJ2-1	TGTGCCAGCAGCACCCGACTAGCGGGGTACGCCTACAATGAGCAGTTCTTC	CASSTRLAGYAYNEQFF
-	TRBV7-6	TRBD2	TRBJ2-7	TGTGCCAGCAGCTTAAGGACTAGCGGGAACGCCGAGCAGTACTTC	CASSLRTSGNAEQYF
-	TRBV28	-	TRBJ2-7	TGTGCCAGCAGCATTAAGCCGGTCCTACCCTACGAGCAGTACTTC	CASSIKPVLPYEQYF
-	TRBV11-2	-	TRBJ1-1	TGTGCCAGCAGCTTAGAGGGATCAGCCAACACTGAAGCTTTCTTT	CASSLEGSANTEAFF
once	TRBV5-1	-	TRBJ1-1	TGCGCCAGCAGCTTGGGCGGGTTAGAAGCTTTCTTT	CASSLGGLEAFF
-	TRBV11-2	TRBD1	TRBJ2-5	TGTGCCAGCAGCTTAGATCTTGCAGGGGGAGAGACCCAGTACTTC	CASSLDLAGGETQYF
-	TRBV2	-	TRBJ1-4	TGTGCCAGCAGTGGTTGGGGGACCCACCTAACACTGTTTTTT	CASSGWGTHLTLFF
-	TRBV7-9	TRBD2	TRBJ2-7	TGTGCCAGCAGCTCACAGGACCGACTAGCGGGAGAGATCTACGAGCAGTACTTC	CASSSQDRLAGEIYEQYF
-	TRBV4-1	TRBD2	TRBJ2-1	TGCGCCAGCAGCCAAGGCGGACTAGCGGAAGAGCAGTTCTTC	CASSQGGLAEEQFF
-	TRBV2	-	TRBJ1-4	TGTGCCAGCAGTGAAGCGCCGCCGGGGACTAATGAAAAACTGTTTTTT	CASSEAPPGTNEKLFF
-	TRBV6-6	-	TRBJ2-7	TGTGCCAGCAGTTACGAGACAGGTTTAAACTACGAGCAGTACTTC	CASSYETGLNYEQYF
-	TRBV30	-	TRBJ2-3	TGTGCCTGGAGTTACTCCGGCTACCATACTGGCACAGATACGCAGTATTTT	CAWSYSGYHTGTDTQYF
-	TRBV10-3	TRBD1	TRBJ1-1	TGTGCCATCAGTGAGACCTCACAGGGGCGGAACACTGAAGCTTTCTTT	CAISETSQGRNTEAFF
once	TRBV29-1	TRBD2	TRBJ2-1	TGCAGCGGCGTAGGTTTAGCGGGGGTGCAGAGCTCCTACAATGAGCAGTTCTTC	CSGVGLAGVQSSYNEQFF
once	TRBV10-2	TRBD2	TRBJ2-1	TGCGCCAGCTTCGCTCCGGGGGGGCTGCTCGATGAGCAGTTCTTC	CASFAPGGLLDEQFF
-	TRBV7-6	-	TRBJ2-5	TGTGCCAGCAGCCTTGCCGAAAGGAGGGAGACCCAGTACTTC	CASSLAERRETQYF
-	TRBV9	-	TRBJ1-5	TGTGCCAGCAGCGTAGGGGTGCAGGCCAATCAGCCCCAGCATTTT	CASSVGVQANQPQHF
-	TRBV4-1	-	TRBJ2-1	TGCGCCAGCAGCCAAGAGCTCAGCTCGGATGAGCAGTTCTTC	CASSQELSSDEQFF
-	TRBV6-6	-	TRBJ1-2	TGTGCCAGCAGTCTTCCCGACAGATACTATGGCTACACCTTC	CASSLPDRYYGYTF
-	TRBV27	TRBD2	TRBJ2-1	TGTGCCAGCATGGGGGGGAACGGACCTGGCGGCAATGAGCAGTTCTTC	CASMGGNGPGGNEQFF
-	TRBV4-1	-	TRBJ1-1	TGCGCCAGCAGCCAAGGGTGGGGGGGGAACACTGAAGCTTTCTTT	CASSQGWGGNTEAFF
-	TRBV29-1	TRBD2	TRBJ2-1	TGCAGCGTTCCCCCTAGCGGGGAAAGTTATGAGCAGTTCTTC	CSVPPSGESYEQFF
-	TRBV7-8	TRBD2	TRBJ2-7	TGTGCCAGCACCGCCACACTAGCGGAGCCCTACGAGCAGTACTTC	CASTATLAEPYEQYF
once	TRBV27	TRBD1	TRBJ2-7	TGTGCCAGCAGTTTGTCCGGGACAGCCTCCTACGAGCAGTACTTC	CASSLSGTASYEQYF
-	TRBV9	TRBD1	TRBJ1-2	TGTGCCAGCAGCGTTGGAGGGGGCTCCTATGGCTACACCTTC	CASSVGGGSYGYTF
-	TRBV7-9	-	TRBJ2-2	TGTGCCAGCAGCTGGGACCGAACGAACACCGGGGAGCTGTTTTTT	CASSWDRTNTGELFF
-	TRBV4-3	-	TRBJ2-2	TGCGCCAGCAGCCATAACAGCCCGAACACCGGGGAGCTGTTTTTT	CASSHNSPNTGELFF
-	TRBV10-3	-	TRBJ2-1	TGTGCCATCAGTGAGTCGGAAGGGACTCCCTACAATGAGCAGTTCTTC	CAISESEGTPYNEQFF
-	TRBV19	-	TRBJ1-4	TGTGCCAGTAGTCACGTAGACAGGATGGTTGAAAAACTGTTTTTT	CASSHVDRMVEKLFF
-	TRBV27	TRBD1	TRBJ1-2	TGTGCCAGCAATGGAGGGGACAGGGGAGGCTACACCTTC	CASNGGDRGGYTF
-	TRBV15	-	TRBJ1-5	TGTGCCACCAGCAGAGATGGGGGGAGCAATCAGCCCCAGCATTTT	CATSRDGGSNQPQHF
-	TRBV28	TRBD1	TRBJ1-2	TGTGCCAGCAGTTCCGGACAGGGGTACTATGGCTACACCTTC	CASSSGQGYYGYTF
-	TRBV7-9	TRBD1	TRBJ1-2	TGTGCCAGCAGCACGAACAGGGGACCTAACTATGGCTACACCTTC	CASSTNRGPNYGYTF
-	TRBV4-1	TRBD1	TRBJ2-2	TGCGCCAGCAGCCTCGCCGGGACAGGGGGCGCGGGGTACGGGGAGCTGTTTTTT	CASSLAGTGGAGYGELFF
-	TRBV29-1	TRBD2	TRBJ2-7	TGCAGCGTCGGGACTAGCGGGAGGGCCGGATACGAGCAGTACTTC	CSVGTSGRAGYEQYF
-	TRBV7-3	-	TRBJ2-1	TGTGCCAGCAGCTTAGTGGGGGGTGGCTACAATGAGCAGTTCTTC	CASSLVGGGYNEQFF
-	TRBV7-9	-	TRBJ1-5	TGTGCCAGCAGCTTGGGGCAGACCCAGCATTTT	CASSLGQTQHF
-	TRBV19	-	TRBJ2-3	TGTGCCATCAGGAACAGGGCCTCAGATACGCAGTATTTT	CAIRNRASDTQYF
-	TRBV4-1	-	TRBJ1-4	TGCGCCAGCAGCCAAGGAGACTCAACTAATGAAAAACTGTTTTTT	CASSQGDSTNEKLFF
-	TRBV4-1	-	TRBJ1-2	TGCGCCAGCAGCCAAGAGGTTTACAGGGAACGTAAGTTTGGCTACACCTTC	CASSQEVYRERKFGYTF
-	TRBV6-5	-	TRBJ2-3	TGTGCCAGCAGTTGGATCGACTCTAGCACAGATACGCAGTATTTT	CASSWIDSSTDTQYF
-	TRBV2	-	TRBJ1-1	TGTGCCACCAGCCAGGGTACTGAAGCTTTCTTT	CATSQGTEAFF
-	TRBV28	-	TRBJ2-1	TGTGCCAGCAGTTTTCCTCTTGGGGGCTACAATGAGCAGTTCTTC	CASSFPLGGYNEQFF
-	TRBV4-1	TRBD2	TRBJ2-1	TGCGCCAGCAGCCACCCCCCTAGCGGGACATCCAATGAGCAGTTCTTC	CASSHPPSGTSNEQFF
-	TRBV27	-	TRBJ1-1	TGTGCCAGCAGTTTCCAGAACACTGAAGCTTTCTTT	CASSFQNTEAFF
once	TRBV29-1	-	TRBJ2-2	TGCAGCGTTGAACGGGACGGATGGAACACCGGGGAGCTGTTTTTT	CSVERDGWNTGELFF
-	TRBV29-1	-	TRBJ2-2	TGCAGCGTCCCCGGGCCGAACACCGGGGAGCTGTTTTTT	CSVPGPNTGELFF
once	TRBV27	-	TRBJ2-2	TGTGCCAGCAGTCAGTATAACACCGGGGAGCTGTTTTTT	CASSQYNTGELFF
-	TRBV30	-	TRBJ1-1	TGTGCCTGGAGTGTACTCTGGGGGACTGAAGCTTTCTTT	CAWSVLWGTEAFF
-	TRBV10-1	-	TRBJ2-3	TGCGCCAGCAGTCTCCGGGACCCTAGCACAGATACGCAGTATTTT	CASSLRDPSTDTQYF
-	TRBV4-1	-	TRBJ2-1	TGCGCCAGCAGCCAAGGAGGGATTGAGCAGTTCTTC	CASSQGGIEQFF
-	TRBV9	-	TRBJ2-7	TGTGCCAGCAGCTACAACCCCTCGACACCTAACTCCTACGAGCAGTACTTC	CASSYNPSTPNSYEQYF
few	TRBV19	-	TRBJ2-2	TGTGCCAGTAGGGTCCTATTTGCTGCGAACACCGGGGAGCTGTTTTTT	CASRVLFAANTGELFF
-	TRBV19	TRBD1	TRBJ1-2	TGTGCCAGTAGTATTTTAGGGGGCTGGGGCTACACCTTC	CASSILGGWGYTF